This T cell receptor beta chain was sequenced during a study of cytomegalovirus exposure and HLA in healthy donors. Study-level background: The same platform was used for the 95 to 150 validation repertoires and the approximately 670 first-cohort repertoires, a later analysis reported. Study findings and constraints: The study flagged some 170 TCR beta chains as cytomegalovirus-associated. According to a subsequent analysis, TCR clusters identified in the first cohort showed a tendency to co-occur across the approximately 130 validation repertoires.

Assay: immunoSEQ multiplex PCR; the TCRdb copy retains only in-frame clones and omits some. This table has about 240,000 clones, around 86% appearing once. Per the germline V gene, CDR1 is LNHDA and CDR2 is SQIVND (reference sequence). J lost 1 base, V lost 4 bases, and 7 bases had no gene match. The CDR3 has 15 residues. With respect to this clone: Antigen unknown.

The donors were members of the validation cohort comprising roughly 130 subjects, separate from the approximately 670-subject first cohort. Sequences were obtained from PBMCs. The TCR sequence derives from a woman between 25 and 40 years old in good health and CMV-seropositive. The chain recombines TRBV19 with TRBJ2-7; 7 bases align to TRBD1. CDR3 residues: CASSTKGQPSYEQYF. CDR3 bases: TGTGCCAGTAGTACCAAGGGACAGCCGTCCTACGAGCAGTACTTC.